Listed below are T cell receptor beta chains from one sample, sequenced in a study of blood T cell repertoires in COVID-19. TCRdb keeps only in-frame clones here, not all; method: immunoSEQ multiplex PCR. The sample contains some 200,000 clones, roughly 94% of which appear only once. Sequenced material: peripheral blood. All receptors derive from a man aged 25-40 years with COVID-19, enrolled during active disease. Both conserved end residues are part of each CDR3. A D gene is named only where the DNA matches it firmly. For some rows the clone size is stated as once, few or many, or as a class when expanded; others skip it.

cdr3_nt: TGTGCCAGCAGTGAAGCGCGGGGCGGGAACTATGGCTACACCTTC; cdr3_aa: CASSEARGGNYGYTF; v_call: TRBV2; d_call: NA; clone_size: NA; j_call: TRBJ1-2
cdr3_nt: TGTGCCAGCAGTGAAGCGCACCGAGTCTCTGGAAACACCATATATTTT; cdr3_aa: CASSEAHRVSGNTIYF; v_call: TRBV6-1; d_call: NA; clone_size: once; j_call: TRBJ1-3
cdr3_nt: TGTGCCAGCAGCCAAGAATCGGGGGGCTCTGGAAACACCATATATTTT; cdr3_aa: CASSQESGGSGNTIYF; v_call: TRBV3-1/TRBV3-2; d_call: NA; clone_size: NA; j_call: TRBJ1-3
cdr3_nt: TGTGCCAGCAGCTTAGCGGCAGGGGCGGAGGAAAAACTGTTTTTT; cdr3_aa: CASSLAAGAEEKLFF; v_call: TRBV7-9; d_call: NA; clone_size: NA; j_call: TRBJ1-4
cdr3_nt: TGTGCCAGCAGCGGGGTAACCGAGACGCGTTTAGGAACGCAGTATTTT; cdr3_aa: CASSGVTETRLGTQYF; v_call: TRBV6-4; d_call: NA; clone_size: NA; j_call: TRBJ2-3
cdr3_nt: TGTGCCAGCAGTGAAAGTTCACAGGGCGGGTATAATGAGCAGTTCTTC; cdr3_aa: CASSESSQGGYNEQFF; v_call: TRBV6-1; d_call: NA; clone_size: NA; j_call: TRBJ2-1
cdr3_nt: TGTGCCAGCAGTTCGCCAGGGGGCCTAGCCAAAAACATTCAGTACTTC; cdr3_aa: CASSSPGGLAKNIQYF; v_call: TRBV28; d_call: TRBD1; clone_size: NA; j_call: TRBJ2-4
cdr3_nt: TGTGCCAGCAGCAGGGGGGAAAATCAGCCCCAGCATTTT; cdr3_aa: CASSRGENQPQHF; v_call: TRBV12-3/TRBV12-4; d_call: TRBD1; clone_size: NA; j_call: TRBJ1-5
cdr3_nt: TGTGCCAGCAGACCCGGGTTCTCTGGAAACACCATATATTTT; cdr3_aa: CASRPGFSGNTIYF; v_call: TRBV3-1/TRBV3-2; d_call: NA; clone_size: NA; j_call: TRBJ1-3
cdr3_nt: TGTGCCAGCAGTTTCGGTCCTTCACCCCTCCACTTT; cdr3_aa: CASSFGPSPLHF; v_call: TRBV6-5; d_call: NA; clone_size: NA; j_call: TRBJ1-6
cdr3_nt: TGTGCCAGCAGCTTAGAAAGGGGAGGGAATAATCAGCCCCAGCATTTT; cdr3_aa: CASSLERGGNNQPQHF; v_call: TRBV7-6; d_call: NA; clone_size: NA; j_call: TRBJ1-5
cdr3_nt: TGTGCCAGTAGTCCTGGACAGTCCTATAATTCACCCCTCCACTTT; cdr3_aa: CASSPGQSYNSPLHF; v_call: TRBV19; d_call: NA; clone_size: NA; j_call: TRBJ1-6
cdr3_nt: TGTGCCAGCAGCATGGATCGGGGCACAGATACGCAGTATTTT; cdr3_aa: CASSMDRGTDTQYF; v_call: TRBV7-2; d_call: NA; clone_size: NA; j_call: TRBJ2-3
cdr3_nt: TGTGCCAGCAGCCCGTTCTCAGGGGGCGGTTGGGAAAAACTGTTTTTT; cdr3_aa: CASSPFSGGGWEKLFF; v_call: TRBV4-2; d_call: TRBD1; clone_size: NA; j_call: TRBJ1-4
cdr3_nt: TGTGCCAGCTCACCCGTCGGCCCAGCGGATGGCTACACCTTC; cdr3_aa: CASSPVGPADGYTF; v_call: TRBV18; d_call: NA; clone_size: NA; j_call: TRBJ1-2
cdr3_nt: TGTGCCAGCAGTGAATTTGCAGGGGCTTATTCACCCCTCCACTTT; cdr3_aa: CASSEFAGAYSPLHF; v_call: TRBV25-1; d_call: NA; clone_size: NA; j_call: TRBJ1-6
cdr3_nt: TGTGCCTGGAGTGTACGAGGGGGTTATGAAAAACTGTTTTTT; cdr3_aa: CAWSVRGGYEKLFF; v_call: TRBV30; d_call: NA; clone_size: NA; j_call: TRBJ1-4